This TCR beta chain was captured by sequencing in a study of OX40 agonist ivuxolimab in advanced cancers. About the investigation overall: Ivuxolimab, which targeted the costimulatory receptor OX40 (CD134), was an agonistic, fully human IgG2 monoclonal antibody. In the dose-escalation cohort, roughly 82% of patients were male, and the mean age was roughly 60 years with a range of about 20 to 80. Patients were allowed to have had prior anti-PD-1, anti-PD-L1 or anti-CTLA-4 therapy, and 30% to 40% of the dose-escalation patients had been treated with checkpoint inhibitors. The point of sequencing TCRbeta in the periphery was to test whether ivuxolimab changed TCR sequence diversity and drove clonal T-cell expansion. The paper reports the monotherapy dose-escalation portion (N of about 54 patients) of the phase I ivuxolimab trial. Partial responses occurred in three dose-escalation patients, of whom one had hepatocellular carcinoma and two had cutaneous melanoma. Intravenous ivuxolimab was administered to patients every 2 weeks at six dose levels: 0.01, 0.1, 0.3, 1.5, 3 and 10 mg/kg. Of the approximately 50 patients in dose escalation, about 20 had hepatocellular carcinoma, some 15 had melanoma, 9 had renal cell carcinoma and 9 had head and neck cancer. Beyond this particular receptor, the publication reports: Low levels of normalized T-cell clonal expansion were also seen in some nonresponding patients. On average, CD8+ T cells showed more expanded clones than CD4+ T cells after ivuxolimab. In partial responders in the 0.1-3.0 mg/kg groups, normalized peripheral clonal expansion was found to be among the lowest, especially among CD8+ T cells. Clonal expansion of both CD4+ and CD8+ blood T cells was observed from baseline to week 6 at doses 0.1 to 3.0 mg/kg. Which antigens the clonally expanded peripheral T cells were specific for was not determined.

For sequencing of the TCRbeta CDR3 region, genomic DNA was extracted from the sorted cells. TCRbeta CDR3 regions were sequenced using the immunoSEQ Assay. TCRdb took over this immuneACCESS table, retaining in-frame rearrangements with V and J assigned. Such tables are incomplete; in checked studies, under half of the missing clones stem from an unresolved V gene, and the remainder is unexplained. For this sample the table gives over 70,000 clones, of which 80% to 90% were detected only once. About 2% of the sample is in the top ten clones. Patients with autoimmune disease history or receiving systemic immunosuppression were excluded from the trial. Peripheral blood for TCR sequencing was collected from all dose cohorts at baseline, on cycle 4 day 1, and on cycle 7 day 1. The samples were taken from a phase I, first-in-human, multicenter, open-label dose-escalation trial of ivuxolimab. Adults with locally advanced or metastatic melanoma, renal cell, hepatocellular, or head and neck squamous cell carcinoma were enrolled in the trial. Before TCR sequencing, CD4+ T cells and CD8+ T cells were sorted from peripheral blood as separate populations.

As regards this clone: Its antigen target is currently unknown. Base quality data are lacking; no much larger clone is found one base away.

The junction carries 13 bases between V and J, which are trimmed by 4 bases and 3 bases respectively. The CDR3 numbers 15 residues from cysteine through phenylalanine. Only CDR3 DNA remains: 45 bases, in frame from the first base. Sequences LNHDA (CDR1) and SQIVND (CDR2) are obtained from the germline V gene (reference sequence). The rearrangement combines TRBV19 with TRBJ1-5; confidence is insufficient to name the D gene. This specimen was CD4+ or CD8+ T cells sorted from blood, taken in a trial of the OX40 agonist ivuxolimab. The receptor's source is an adult with an advanced solid tumor such as melanoma, head and neck, liver or kidney cancer. Here the CDR3 is given as CASSTGGRFNQPQHF. The sequence in DNA is TGTGCCAGTAGTACTGGCGGCAGATTCAATCAGCCCCAGCATTTT.